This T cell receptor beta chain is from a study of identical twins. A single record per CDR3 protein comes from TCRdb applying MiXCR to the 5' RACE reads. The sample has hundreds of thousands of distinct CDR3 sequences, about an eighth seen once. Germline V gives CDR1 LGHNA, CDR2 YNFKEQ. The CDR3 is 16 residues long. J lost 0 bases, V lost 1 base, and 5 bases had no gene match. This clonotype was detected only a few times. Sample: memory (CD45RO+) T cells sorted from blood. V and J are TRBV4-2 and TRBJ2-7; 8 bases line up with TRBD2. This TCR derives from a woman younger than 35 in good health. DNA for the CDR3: TGTGCCAGCAGCCAAGGGACTAGCACTAGCTCCTACGAGCAGTACTTC. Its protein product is CASSQGTSTSSYEQYF.